A selection of T cell receptor beta chains follows, all from one sample in a study of blood T cell repertoires in COVID-19. Clones were read by immunoSEQ multiplex PCR, and TCRdb kept only the in-frame ones, dropping some. The table has over 25,000 clones, approximately 80% seen once. Sequenced material: peripheral blood. All receptors come from an elderly woman with acute or convalescent COVID-19. Each CDR3 is given with its conserved first and last residue. The order of the fields is clone size, D gene, V gene, J gene, CDR3 DNA, CDR3 protein. D genes are given only for firm matches. Size tells how often a clone was seen (once, few, many) or the class of an expanded clone, and some rows leave it out.

-,TRBD2,TRBV5-1,TRBJ2-7,TGCGCCAGCAGTCTTCTAGCGGGACCAGGGTACGAGCAGTACTTC,CASSLLAGPGYEQYF
once,TRBD1,TRBV28,TRBJ1-3,TGTGCCAGCAGTACAGGGGGCGGCTCTGGAAACACCATATATTTT,CASSTGGGSGNTIYF
once,-,TRBV7-2,TRBJ1-3,TGTGCCAGCAGCCAAGACAGGTCTGGAAACACCATATATTTT,CASSQDRSGNTIYF
-,-,TRBV4-3,TRBJ2-7,TGCGCCAGCAGCCAAGATGTAACGGGATGGGAATACGAGCAGTACTTC,CASSQDVTGWEYEQYF
-,-,TRBV10-3,TRBJ1-4,TGTGCCATCAGTGATCCCGGGTTTGGGGAAAAACTGTTTTTT,CAISDPGFGEKLFF
-,TRBD2,TRBV3-1/TRBV3-2,TRBJ2-1,TGTGCCAGCAGCCTTTGGACTAGTGAGCAGTTCTTC,CASSLWTSEQFF
-,-,TRBV3-1/TRBV3-2,TRBJ2-5,TGTGCCAGCAGCTTTGGGAGTCCCATTTTCTCTGAGACCCAGTACTTC,CASSFGSPIFSETQYF
-,TRBD1,TRBV9,TRBJ1-6,TGTGCCAGCAGCGCGTCGGACAGGATGCCCCTCCACTTT,CASSASDRMPLHF
once,TRBD1,TRBV7-2,TRBJ2-1,TGTGCCAGCAGCCGGGACAGGATTTACAATGAGCAGTTCTTC,CASSRDRIYNEQFF
-,-,TRBV5-1,TRBJ2-5,TGCGCCAGCAGCTTGTACGGGAGCGATCAAGAGACCCAGTACTTC,CASSLYGSDQETQYF
-,TRBD1,TRBV7-2,TRBJ1-5,TGTGCCAGCAGCCTCGGTGGACAGGGAGTGAGTCAGCCCCAGCATTTT,CASSLGGQGVSQPQHF
-,-,TRBV3-1/TRBV3-2,TRBJ2-7,TGTGCCAGCAGCCAAGGCGCAGGGAATTTCTACGAGCAGTACTTC,CASSQGAGNFYEQYF
-,TRBD1,TRBV19,TRBJ2-6,TGTGCCAGTATCCCAGGGGGCGGACCTGGGGCCAACGTCCTGACTTTC,CASIPGGGPGANVLTF
-,-,TRBV5-4,TRBJ2-2,TGTGCCAGCAGCTTGGACCTCAGGAACACCGGGGAGCTGTTTTTT,CASSLDLRNTGELFF
-,TRBD1,TRBV28,TRBJ1-1,TGTGCCAGCAGCTGGGACAGCAACACTGAAGCTTTCTTT,CASSWDSNTEAFF
-,TRBD2,TRBV6-5,TRBJ2-1,TGTGCCAGCAGACGACTAGCGGGAGCGCACAATGAGCAGTTCTTC,CASRRLAGAHNEQFF
-,TRBD1,TRBV5-1,TRBJ2-7,TGCGCCAGCAGACCGGGACAGGGAACCTACGAGCAGTACTTC,CASRPGQGTYEQYF
-,-,TRBV6-5,TRBJ1-5,TGTGCCAGCATGGACAGAGGCAATCAGCCCCAGCATTTT,CASMDRGNQPQHF
-,TRBD1,TRBV27,TRBJ2-5,TGTGCCAGCAGTTTACTTCGGGACAGGGGGTTGAAGACCCAGTACTTC,CASSLLRDRGLKTQYF
once,TRBD1,TRBV5-1,TRBJ2-5,TGCGCCAGCAGCGAAGGGACAGGGAGAGAGACCCAGTACTTC,CASSEGTGRETQYF
-,-,TRBV28,TRBJ1-1,TGTGCCAGCAGTCCCCCCGGACAGTGGACTGAAGCTTTCTTT,CASSPPGQWTEAFF
-,-,TRBV5-1,TRBJ1-3,TGCGCCAGCAGCTTGGGGGCGAGCTCTGGAAACACCATATATTTT,CASSLGASSGNTIYF
-,-,TRBV10-2,TRBJ2-1,TGCGCCAGCAGTGGGGCCCACAATGAGCAGTTCTTC,CASSGAHNEQFF
-,-,TRBV28,TRBJ2-3,TGTGCCAGCAGCCGATCTAAACAGGGAACAGATACGCAGTATTTT,CASSRSKQGTDTQYF
-,-,TRBV5-8,TRBJ2-7,TGTGCCAGCAGCTTGGTGTCGGGGGACGAGCAGTACTTC,CASSLVSGDEQYF
-,TRBD2,TRBV27,TRBJ2-1,TGTGCCAGCAGTTTACCGGGACTATATAATGAGCAGTTCTTC,CASSLPGLYNEQFF
-,-,TRBV28,TRBJ1-3,TGTGCCAGCAGTGACAGAGTACTAACATATTCTGGAAACACCATATATTTT,CASSDRVLTYSGNTIYF
once,TRBD2,TRBV6-5,TRBJ2-7,TGTGCCAGCACCTTCGGACTAGCGGGAGTGAACGAGCAGTACTTC,CASTFGLAGVNEQYF
few,-,TRBV18,TRBJ1-2,TGTGCCAGCTCATCTAACCGACAGCAAGATGTCTATGGCTACACCTTC,CASSSNRQQDVYGYTF
-,-,TRBV20-1,TRBJ1-6,TGCAGTGCTAGTGGGAGCTCCTATAATTCACCCCTCCACTTT,CSASGSSYNSPLHF
-,TRBD1,TRBV11-2,TRBJ1-1,TGTGCCAGCAGCACCCACAGGGGGGGAGGGACTGAAGCTTTCTTT,CASSTHRGGGTEAFF
-,-,TRBV28,TRBJ1-5,TGTGCCAGCCGGGGTCGGGGCAATCAGCCCCAGCATTTT,CASRGRGNQPQHF
-,-,TRBV7-9,TRBJ2-7,TGTGCCAGCAGCTTTTCGGACTCGAGCTCCTACGAGCAGTACTTC,CASSFSDSSSYEQYF
-,TRBD1,TRBV7-8,TRBJ2-5,TGTGCCAGCAGCCCACTCGGACAGGGGTTCGGGGAGACCCAGTACTTC,CASSPLGQGFGETQYF
-,TRBD2,TRBV15,TRBJ2-3,TGTGCCACCAGAAGCAGTCGAGGGCTAGCGGGGCCCCCCCCGTATTTT,CATRSSRGLAGPPPYF
-,-,TRBV4-1,TRBJ2-3,TGCGCCAGCAGCCAAATGGCTAGCGGCACAGATACGCAGTATTTT,CASSQMASGTDTQYF
few,-,TRBV5-1,TRBJ2-1,TGCGCCAGCAGCTTGGGCCGAGCGAGGGAACATGAGCAGTTCTTC,CASSLGRAREHEQFF
-,TRBD1,TRBV19,TRBJ2-3,TGTGCCAGTAGTATGGGGACAGGGGGCCTATATACGCAGTATTTT,CASSMGTGGLYTQYF
-,TRBD2,TRBV6-1,TRBJ2-3,TGTGCCAGCAGTGACAGGGGCACGGGAGGGCGGGCAGATACGCAGTATTTT,CASSDRGTGGRADTQYF
-,-,TRBV30,TRBJ1-1,TGTGCCTGGAGTGTGGGACTTTGGAACACTGAAGCTTTCTTT,CAWSVGLWNTEAFF
-,-,TRBV20-1,TRBJ1-1,TGCAGTGCTATGGAGCCTAAAGCTTTCTTT,CSAMEPKAFF
-,-,TRBV12-1,TRBJ1-3,TGTGCCAGCAGAAACAGGGCAACCATATATTTT,CASRNRATIYF
once,TRBD2,TRBV30,TRBJ2-6,TGTGCCTGCCTGGAAGGGGAGGGCTTCTCTGGGGCCAACGTCCTGACTTTC,CACLEGEGFSGANVLTF
-,-,TRBV5-1,TRBJ1-2,TGCGCCAGCAGCCTGGGGGCCAGGGGATCGGGCGGCTACACCTTC,CASSLGARGSGGYTF
-,-,TRBV2,TRBJ1-4,TGTGCCAGCAGATCGTGGGAGGCTGCAACTAATGAAAAACTGTTTTTT,CASRSWEAATNEKLFF
-,TRBD1,TRBV5-5,TRBJ1-2,TGTGCCAGCAGCCAGGGAAGGACAGGCCTAGAAGGCTACACCTTC,CASSQGRTGLEGYTF
-,-,TRBV7-2,TRBJ2-1,TGTGCCAGCAGCCCCAACGGGGAGCCCTACAATGAGCAGTTCTTC,CASSPNGEPYNEQFF